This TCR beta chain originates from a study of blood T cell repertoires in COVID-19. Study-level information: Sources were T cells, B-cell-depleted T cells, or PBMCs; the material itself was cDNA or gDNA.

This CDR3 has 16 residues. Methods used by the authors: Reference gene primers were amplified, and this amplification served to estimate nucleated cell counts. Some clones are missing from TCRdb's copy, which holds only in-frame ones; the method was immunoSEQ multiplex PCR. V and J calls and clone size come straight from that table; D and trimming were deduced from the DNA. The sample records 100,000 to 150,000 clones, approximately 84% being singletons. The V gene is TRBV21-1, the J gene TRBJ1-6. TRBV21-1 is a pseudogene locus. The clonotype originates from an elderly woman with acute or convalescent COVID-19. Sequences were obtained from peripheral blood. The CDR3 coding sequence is TGTGCCAGCAGCAAAGATTCGGGGGGCGGAAATTCACCCCTCCACTTT. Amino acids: CASSKDSGGGNSPLHF.